The text below deals with one T cell receptor beta chain. Its antigen is unknown. Individuals selected for sequencing had exhibited CD8+CD57+ cell expansion on flow cytometry. Blood sampling was performed on the patients, and none of them had received therapy by then. The data were taken from a study of CD8+CD57+ T cells in acquired aplastic anemia. Whole-study context: Sorted CD4+ and CD8+ cells gave a mean 3.2 ug DNA, range roughly 0.2 to 27.4 ug.

For CDR3 and TCR beta VDJ profiling, genomic DNA was the template used. TCRdb reprocessed the reads via MiXCR and lists one record per CDR3 protein. Among about 160,000 distinct CDR3 sequences listed, approximately 51% were seen once. General study points: CD8+ Simpson's diversity in patients was not significantly different from that in controls. Patients and controls turned out to have roughly 31 CD8+ CDR3 sequences in common.

This CDR3 is built from 13 residues. Trimming cost V 3 bases and J 0 bases, with 6 bases left between them. The germline gives CDR1 LNHDA, CDR2 SQIVND (reference sequence). The rearrangement joins TRBV19 to TRBJ2-7; D unresolved. The receptor's source is a human donor with aplastic anemia. Material: sorted CD4+, CD8+, or CD8+CD57+ T cells (not recorded which) from PBMCs. The CDR3 here is CASSISSSYEQYF. In nucleotides, the CDR3 is TGTGCCAGTAGTATTTCTAGCTCCTACGAGCAGTACTTC.